The clone carrying this T cell receptor beta chain was picked up many times. No antigen is known for it. These data belong to a study of early T cells in non-severe SARS-CoV-2 infection. Turning to the study itself: Chains from this unsorted whole-blood bulk RNA could not be paired.

Germline CDR1 SGHTA, CDR2 FQGTGA. J lost 5 bases, V lost 2 bases, and 3 bases had no gene match. CDR3 size: 14 residues. Regarding the study as a whole: Private and CD4 specificities were missed by VDJdb matching, which favored anti-spike CD8 responses.

Unique molecular identifier tags were affixed to discrete cDNA molecules. Via MiXCR, TCRdb re-called the 5' RACE reads, giving one row per CDR3 protein. The table has about 64,000 distinct CDR3 sequences, approximately 10% seen once. The sample consisted of whole blood, taken at baseline. This clonotype was obtained from an adult who was a healthcare worker with PCR-confirmed SARS-CoV-2 infection or an uninfected control (not recorded which). The chain is built from TRBV7-3 and TRBJ2-3; 8 bases fit TRBD2. The CDR3 is CASSLGSGVDTQYF. In DNA, the CDR3 is TGTGCCAGCAGCTTAGGTAGCGGGGTAGATACGCAGTATTTT. The variable domain in full, completed from reference TRBV7-3 and TRBJ2-3, reads GAGVSQTPSNKVTEKGKYVELRCDPISGHTALYWYRQSLGQGPEFLIYFQGTGAADDSGLPNDRFFAVRPEGSVSTLKIQRTERGDSAVYLCASSLGSGVDTQYFGPGTRLTVL.